Listed here is a single TCR beta chain. As yet, its antigen is unknown. The V and J ends lost 0 bases and 0 bases respectively, with 11 bases between them. The CDR3 spans 15 residues. CDR1 DFQATT and CDR2 SNEGSKA come from the germline V gene (reference sequence). The data stem from a study of blood T cells in healthy people across ages. Study conclusions and caveats: Long-lived donors carried more naive CD4+ cells and greater diversity than aged donors.

For the second PCR, which ran for 7 to 11 cycles, a sample-barcoded 5' primer and a J-beta primer mix were used. From the 5' RACE reads, TCRdb called clonotypes with MiXCR, one entry per CDR3 protein. The sample lists about 1.4 million distinct CDR3 sequences, around 55% occurring once. The sequenced material came from blood. The chain is built from TRBV20-1 and TRBJ1-2; D not resolved. The clonotype comes from a man in his late teens or twenties in good health. The CDR3 loop is CSARDQRLPNYGYTF. CDR3 DNA: TGCAGTGCTAGAGATCAAAGGCTTCCTAACTATGGCTACACCTTC.